This record covers a single T cell receptor (beta chain). This sample is part of a study of CD8 T cells in Susac syndrome. Treatment-naive patients with stable or active relapsing-remitting disease served as multiple sclerosis controls. When the RNA was reverse transcribed, random hexamers were used with an input of about 0.45 to 1 ug. The TCR beta CDR3 was amplified by immunoSEQ multiplex PCR across 54 Vbeta, 13 Jbeta. From the immunoSEQ multiplex PCR reads, TCRdb called clonotypes with MiXCR, one entry per CDR3 protein. Here the sample spans approximately 230,000 distinct CDR3 sequences, 90% to 95% being singletons. Unmatched junction bases numbered 9, after V lost 7 bases and J lost 2 bases. Germline CDR1 reads MDHEN; CDR2 reads SYDVKM. The CDR3 extends over 16 amino acids.

The gene calls are TRBV28 and TRBJ1-4; 8 nucleotides agree with TRBD1. The receptor comes from a human donor with multiple sclerosis. The specimen was CD4+ T cells from PBMCs. The CDR3 DNA sequence: TGTGCCAGCACCTCGACAGGGGTGGGCACTAATGAAAAACTGTTTTTT. This gives the protein CASTSTGVGTNEKLFF.